This is a list of T cell receptor beta chains from one sample in a study of T cells after yellow fever vaccination. TCRdb passed the 5' RACE reads through MiXCR, listing each CDR3 protein once. Of fewer than 650,000 distinct CDR3 sequences listed, around a fifth are singletons. The material sequenced was PBMCs, taken approximately 20 days after the first yellow fever vaccination. The receptors derive from a man between 18 and 35 years old who received the YFV17D yellow fever vaccine. The CDR3 runs from the conserved cysteine through the conserved F or W. The order of the fields is clone size, D gene, J gene, V gene, CDR3 protein, CDR3 DNA. A D gene is named only where the DNA matches it firmly. The size field is filled for only some rows; it gives once, few, many or a size class.

clone size: .; D gene: TRBD1; J gene: TRBJ1-2; V gene: TRBV5-1; CDR3 protein: CASSSDRGAYYGYTF; CDR3 DNA: TGCGCCAGCAGCTCGGACAGGGGAGCATACTATGGCTACACCTTC
clone size: .; D gene: TRBD2; J gene: TRBJ2-3; V gene: TRBV20-1; CDR3 protein: CCAVLAGGPVVNTQYF; CDR3 DNA: TGCTGTGCAGTTCTAGCGGGGGGGCCGGTTGTGAATACGCAGTATTTT
clone size: .; D gene: TRBD2; J gene: TRBJ2-3; V gene: TRBV4-3; CDR3 protein: CASSQELAGGEIDTQYF; CDR3 DNA: TGCGCCAGCAGCCAAGAACTAGCGGGGGGGGAAATAGATACGCAGTATTTT
clone size: .; D gene: .; J gene: TRBJ2-1; V gene: TRBV5-1; CDR3 protein: CASSYSPRRQVGQSSYNEQFF; CDR3 DNA: TGCGCCAGCAGCTATTCCCCCAGGAGGCAGGTCGGCCAAAGCTCCTACAATGAGCAGTTCTTC
clone size: few; D gene: TRBD1; J gene: TRBJ2-5; V gene: TRBV5-1; CDR3 protein: CASSATRDRKETQYF; CDR3 DNA: TGCGCCAGCAGCGCCACCCGGGACAGGAAAGAGACCCAGTACTTC
clone size: .; D gene: .; J gene: TRBJ1-1; V gene: TRBV19; CDR3 protein: CASITRGLHAFF; CDR3 DNA: TGTGCCAGTATCACGAGGGGGTTACACGCTTTCTTT
clone size: .; D gene: .; J gene: TRBJ2-1; V gene: TRBV5-1; CDR3 protein: CASSLDFSSSYNEQFF; CDR3 DNA: TGCGCCAGCAGCTTGGACTTCTCGAGCTCCTACAATGAGCAGTTCTTC
clone size: .; D gene: TRBD2; J gene: TRBJ2-5; V gene: TRBV5-1; CDR3 protein: CASSLSRGGPETQYF; CDR3 DNA: TGCGCCAGCAGCTTGTCTCGGGGGGGTCCAGAGACCCAGTACTTC
clone size: .; D gene: .; J gene: TRBJ2-1; V gene: TRBV29-1; CDR3 protein: CSTLNPVAYNEQFF; CDR3 DNA: TGCAGCACGTTGAACCCGGTGGCCTACAATGAGCAGTTCTTC
clone size: .; D gene: .; J gene: TRBJ2-3; V gene: TRBV19; CDR3 protein: CASSIVEGGWDTQYF; CDR3 DNA: TGTGCCAGTAGTATCGTAGAGGGGGGTTGGGATACGCAGTATTTT
clone size: many; D gene: .; J gene: TRBJ2-3; V gene: TRBV7-2; CDR3 protein: CASSSFTDTQYF; CDR3 DNA: TGTGCCAGCAGCTCCTTCACAGATACGCAGTATTTT
clone size: .; D gene: .; J gene: TRBJ2-5; V gene: TRBV10-3; CDR3 protein: CATRSRETQYF; CDR3 DNA: TGTGCCACCCGTTCGCGAGAGACCCAGTACTTC
clone size: .; D gene: .; J gene: TRBJ1-2; V gene: TRBV12-3/TRBV12-4; CDR3 protein: CASSQIRSYGYTF; CDR3 DNA: TGTGCCAGCAGCCAGATTCGGAGCTATGGCTACACCTTC
clone size: few; D gene: .; J gene: TRBJ1-5; V gene: TRBV12-3/TRBV12-4; CDR3 protein: CASSLQGKSNQPQHF; CDR3 DNA: TGTGCCAGCAGTTTACAGGGTAAGAGCAATCAGCCCCAGCATTTT
clone size: .; D gene: .; J gene: TRBJ2-7; V gene: TRBV5-5; CDR3 protein: CASSFDTKPPYEQYF; CDR3 DNA: TGTGCCAGCAGCTTCGACACGAAACCTCCCTACGAGCAGTACTTC
clone size: .; D gene: .; J gene: TRBJ2-7; V gene: TRBV7-9; CDR3 protein: CASSPSTAYEQYF; CDR3 DNA: TGTGCCAGCAGCCCTTCAACAGCCTACGAGCAGTACTTC
clone size: .; D gene: .; J gene: TRBJ1-4; V gene: TRBV6-1; CDR3 protein: CATSSTLRPEKLFF; CDR3 DNA: TGTGCCACCTCTTCCACCCTCCGGCCGGAAAAACTGTTTTTT
clone size: .; D gene: .; J gene: TRBJ2-2; V gene: TRBV7-3; CDR3 protein: CASSPTFTGELFF; CDR3 DNA: TGTGCCAGCAGCCCCACTTTCACCGGGGAGCTGTTTTTT
clone size: .; D gene: .; J gene: TRBJ1-2; V gene: TRBV6-5; CDR3 protein: CASSPGKNYGYTF; CDR3 DNA: TGTGCCAGCAGTCCCGGGAAAAACTATGGCTACACCTTC
clone size: .; D gene: .; J gene: TRBJ2-6; V gene: TRBV5-1; CDR3 protein: CASSLEAYSGANVLTF; CDR3 DNA: TGCGCCAGCAGCTTGGAAGCCTACTCTGGGGCCAACGTCCTGACTTTC
clone size: .; D gene: .; J gene: TRBJ2-5; V gene: TRBV20-1; CDR3 protein: CSASRVQGQETQYF; CDR3 DNA: TGCAGTGCTAGTCGGGTACAGGGTCAAGAGACCCAGTACTTC
clone size: .; D gene: .; J gene: TRBJ2-2; V gene: TRBV6-2/TRBV6-3; CDR3 protein: CASSYSRYRAETRNTGELFF; CDR3 DNA: TGTGCCAGCAGTTACTCGAGATATCGTGCGGAGACACGTAACACCGGGGAGCTGTTTTTT
clone size: few; D gene: TRBD1; J gene: TRBJ2-3; V gene: TRBV12-3/TRBV12-4; CDR3 protein: CASTPGTGTDTQYF; CDR3 DNA: TGTGCCAGCACCCCAGGGACAGGGACAGATACGCAGTATTTT
clone size: .; D gene: TRBD2; J gene: TRBJ2-1; V gene: TRBV7-2; CDR3 protein: CASSKTSAPYNEQFF; CDR3 DNA: TGTGCCAGCAGTAAGACTAGCGCACCCTACAATGAGCAGTTCTTC
clone size: many; D gene: .; J gene: TRBJ2-5; V gene: TRBV15; CDR3 protein: CATSVDRRPQETQYF; CDR3 DNA: TGTGCCACCAGCGTTGACAGGAGACCTCAAGAGACCCAGTACTTC
clone size: few; D gene: TRBD1; J gene: TRBJ1-6; V gene: TRBV7-2; CDR3 protein: CAVRDRVRNSPLHF; CDR3 DNA: TGTGCCGTCCGGGACAGGGTACGAAATTCACCCCTCCACTTT
clone size: .; D gene: .; J gene: TRBJ2-7; V gene: TRBV13; CDR3 protein: CASSLSLGGVYEQYF; CDR3 DNA: TGTGCCAGCAGCTTGTCACTGGGCGGGGTGTACGAGCAGTACTTC
clone size: few; D gene: TRBD1; J gene: TRBJ1-5; V gene: TRBV20-1; CDR3 protein: CSAVRDRVGQPQHF; CDR3 DNA: TGCAGTGCTGTCCGGGACAGGGTTGGACAGCCCCAGCATTTT
clone size: .; D gene: .; J gene: TRBJ1-6; V gene: TRBV28; CDR3 protein: CASSLWEDNSPLHF; CDR3 DNA: TGTGCCAGCAGTTTATGGGAGGATAATTCACCCCTCCACTTT
clone size: few; D gene: .; J gene: TRBJ1-1; V gene: TRBV20-1; CDR3 protein: CSARVALLGTEAFF; CDR3 DNA: TGCAGTGCTAGAGTCGCACTCCTGGGGACTGAAGCTTTCTTT
clone size: few; D gene: .; J gene: TRBJ2-1; V gene: TRBV10-3; CDR3 protein: CAISESSGTGHEQFF; CDR3 DNA: TGTGCCATCAGTGAGTCGAGCGGGACAGGCCATGAGCAGTTCTTC
clone size: .; D gene: TRBD1; J gene: TRBJ1-2; V gene: TRBV5-1; CDR3 protein: CASSVGTGSDGYTF; CDR3 DNA: TGCGCCAGCAGCGTCGGGACAGGGAGCGATGGCTACACCTTC
clone size: .; D gene: .; J gene: TRBJ2-4; V gene: TRBV14; CDR3 protein: CASSEREWWNIQYF; CDR3 DNA: TGTGCCAGCAGCGAAAGGGAATGGTGGAACATTCAGTACTTC
clone size: few; D gene: .; J gene: TRBJ2-2; V gene: TRBV4-2; CDR3 protein: CASSQFAGSPGELFF; CDR3 DNA: TGTGCCAGCAGCCAATTTGCTGGGTCCCCCGGGGAGCTGTTTTTT
clone size: .; D gene: .; J gene: TRBJ1-6; V gene: TRBV3-1; CDR3 protein: CASSLLQGKESPLHF; CDR3 DNA: TGTGCCAGCAGTCTTCTCCAGGGGAAAGAGTCACCCCTCCACTTT
clone size: few; D gene: .; J gene: TRBJ1-2; V gene: TRBV12-3/TRBV12-4; CDR3 protein: CASRSTGQFYGYTF; CDR3 DNA: TGTGCCAGCAGGTCCACGGGACAATTCTATGGCTACACCTTC
clone size: few; D gene: .; J gene: TRBJ2-7; V gene: TRBV6-2/TRBV6-3; CDR3 protein: CASSYTAYEQYF; CDR3 DNA: TGTGCCAGCAGTTACACCGCCTACGAGCAGTACTTC
clone size: .; D gene: TRBD1; J gene: TRBJ2-1; V gene: TRBV6-5; CDR3 protein: CASSYLTGESSYNEQFF; CDR3 DNA: TGTGCCAGCAGTTACTTGACAGGGGAAAGCTCCTACAATGAGCAGTTCTTC
clone size: few; D gene: .; J gene: TRBJ2-1; V gene: TRBV23-1; CDR3 protein: CASSLSYEQFF; CDR3 DNA: TGCGCCAGCAGCCTCTCTTATGAGCAGTTCTTC
clone size: few; D gene: .; J gene: TRBJ1-5; V gene: TRBV2; CDR3 protein: CASSAEGGWQPQHF; CDR3 DNA: TGTGCCAGCAGCGCAGAGGGGGGCTGGCAGCCCCAGCATTTT
clone size: many; D gene: .; J gene: TRBJ2-1; V gene: TRBV29-1; CDR3 protein: CSVGFMGNEQFF; CDR3 DNA: TGCAGCGTTGGTTTTATGGGCAATGAGCAGTTCTTC
clone size: few; D gene: .; J gene: TRBJ1-1; V gene: TRBV19; CDR3 protein: CASSIDGLEAFF; CDR3 DNA: TGTGCCAGTAGTATAGATGGGTTGGAAGCTTTCTTT
clone size: .; D gene: .; J gene: TRBJ1-2; V gene: TRBV4-3; CDR3 protein: CASSQGIAGKSGYTF; CDR3 DNA: TGCGCCAGCAGCCAAGGGATCGCAGGGAAGAGTGGCTACACCTTC
clone size: .; D gene: .; J gene: TRBJ2-2; V gene: TRBV27; CDR3 protein: CASRGPRSTGELFF; CDR3 DNA: TGTGCCAGCCGGGGACCCCGAAGCACCGGGGAGCTGTTTTTT
clone size: few; D gene: .; J gene: TRBJ2-3; V gene: TRBV5-1; CDR3 protein: CASSGTETTDTQYF; CDR3 DNA: TGCGCCAGCAGCGGGACGGAGACCACAGATACGCAGTATTTT
clone size: .; D gene: .; J gene: TRBJ1-1; V gene: TRBV7-9; CDR3 protein: CASATPMNTEAFF; CDR3 DNA: TGTGCCAGCGCGACTCCGATGAACACTGAAGCTTTCTTT
clone size: few; D gene: .; J gene: TRBJ1-2; V gene: TRBV4-1; CDR3 protein: CASSQAEGTDYGYTF; CDR3 DNA: TGCGCCAGCAGCCAAGCTGAGGGGACCGATTATGGCTACACCTTC
clone size: .; D gene: .; J gene: TRBJ2-5; V gene: TRBV6-2/TRBV6-3; CDR3 protein: CASREPGGTQYF; CDR3 DNA: TGTGCCAGCAGAGAACCAGGCGGGACCCAGTACTTC
clone size: .; D gene: .; J gene: TRBJ2-3; V gene: TRBV5-4; CDR3 protein: CASSRTEWADTQYF; CDR3 DNA: TGTGCCAGCAGCCGGACCGAATGGGCAGATACGCAGTATTTT
clone size: .; D gene: .; J gene: TRBJ2-4; V gene: TRBV4-2; CDR3 protein: CASSQGGGAQNIQYF; CDR3 DNA: TGTGCCAGCAGCCAAGGGGGGGGGGCTCAAAACATTCAGTACTTC
clone size: few; D gene: TRBD2; J gene: TRBJ2-5; V gene: TRBV5-1; CDR3 protein: CASSGRLAGGETQYF; CDR3 DNA: TGCGCCAGCAGCGGAAGACTAGCTGGTGGGGAGACCCAGTACTTC
clone size: few; D gene: TRBD2; J gene: TRBJ2-5; V gene: TRBV12-3/TRBV12-4; CDR3 protein: CASSLRIAAGVETQYF; CDR3 DNA: TGTGCCAGCAGTCTACGAATAGCTGCGGGGGTAGAGACCCAGTACTTC